This TCR beta chain emerged from a study of shared clonotypes between healthy human individuals. Study observations and caveats: The generation probabilities recorded for non-shared clonotypes fell below those of clonotypes shared by all four donors. Some naive CD4 clonotypes, around 4.9%, turned up in common across a handful of donors.

Assay used: immunoSEQ multiplex PCR; TCRdb lists only in-frame clones, some missing. The data show under 2,500,000 clones, with nearly 97% seen just once and approximately 0.13% held by the top ten. About this clone: Its antigen is undetermined.

CD45RA-negative memory and CD45RA+ naive subsets were split from the CD4+ cells. CDR1 is MDHEN, CDR2 SYDVKM, per germline. CDR3 size: 15 residues. V lost 2 bases, J lost 7 bases, and 17 bases lay in between. V and J are TRBV28 and TRBJ1-2; possible D gene TRBD1, 5 bases. The clonotype was recovered from a man aged 18 to 35 in good health. Sequencing input: naive CD4+ T cells sorted from blood. Indicated subset: CD45RA+ positively selected. This CDR3 is CASSLVTAGQGGYTF. The CDR3 DNA follows: TGTGCCAGCAGTTTAGTTACGGCAGGGCAGGGTGGCTACACCTTC.